The clone carrying this T cell receptor beta chain was seen only once. Antigen specificity is unknown. If no ophthalmopathy progression occurred within 18 months, Graves' hyperthyroidism was stable. Diagnosis of hyperthyroidism was new in patients aged 18 to 65, and its duration was under 2 months. Clinical symptoms, serum thyroxine and TRAb, thyroid ultrasound and orbital computed tomography together formed the diagnostic basis. The data originate from a study of T cells in Graves' hyperthyroidism and ophthalmopathy. Study-level findings and limits: Blood also held most thyroid clonotypes expanded beyond 0.001.

The V gene's germline CDR1 is MGHRA and CDR2 YSYEKL. V was cut by 3 bases and J by 6 bases, with 11 bases left in between. This CDR3 is 13 amino acids long. RNA transcripts were the template for amplifying TCR beta CDR3 regions. TCR CDR3 regions were first amplified by RT-PCR with HTBI primers. TCRdb redid the calling of the multiplex PCR reads with MiXCR, one entry per CDR3 protein. The sample lists 300,000 to 350,000 distinct CDR3 sequences; roughly 13% were seen once. The rearrangement joins TRBV4-1 to TRBJ1-1, with D unresolved. Sequencing used blood. The sequence derives from a young woman with Graves' hyperthyroidism. The CDR3 DNA is TGCGCCAGCAGCCAGATTGTGGCAGCTGAAGCTTTCTTT. Amino acid sequence: CASSQIVAAEAFF.